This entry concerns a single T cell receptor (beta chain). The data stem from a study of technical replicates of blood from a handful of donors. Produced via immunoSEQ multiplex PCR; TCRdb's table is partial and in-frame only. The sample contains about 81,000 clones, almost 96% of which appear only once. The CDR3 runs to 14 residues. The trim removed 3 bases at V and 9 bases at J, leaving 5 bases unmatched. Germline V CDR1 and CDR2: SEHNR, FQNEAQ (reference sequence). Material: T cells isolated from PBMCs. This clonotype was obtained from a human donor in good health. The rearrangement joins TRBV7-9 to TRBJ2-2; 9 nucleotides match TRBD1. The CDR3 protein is CASSLGQGHRELFF. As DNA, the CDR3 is TGTGCCAGCAGCTTGGGACAGGGTCACCGGGAGCTGTTTTTT.